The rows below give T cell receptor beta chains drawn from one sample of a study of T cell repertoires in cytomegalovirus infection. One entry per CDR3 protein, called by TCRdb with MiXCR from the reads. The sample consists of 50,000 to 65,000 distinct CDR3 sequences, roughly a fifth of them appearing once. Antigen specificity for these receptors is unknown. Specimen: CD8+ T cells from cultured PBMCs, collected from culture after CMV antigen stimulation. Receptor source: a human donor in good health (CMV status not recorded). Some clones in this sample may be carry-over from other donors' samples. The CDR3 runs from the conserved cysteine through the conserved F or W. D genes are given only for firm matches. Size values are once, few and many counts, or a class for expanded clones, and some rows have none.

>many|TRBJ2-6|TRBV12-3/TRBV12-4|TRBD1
CASSLTGGLSGANVLTF
TGTGCCAGCAGTTTAACAGGGGGCCTTTCTGGGGCCAACGTCCTGACTTTC
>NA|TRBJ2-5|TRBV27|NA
CASSLFRVSQETQYF
TGTGCCAGCAGTCTGTTCAGGGTTTCTCAAGAGACCCAGTACTTC
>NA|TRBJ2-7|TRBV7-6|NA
CASSPEASVSSYEQYF
TGTGCCAGCAGCCCAGAGGCGTCGGTGAGCTCCTACGAGCAGTACTTC
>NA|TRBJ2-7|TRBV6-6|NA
CASRSDYEQYF
TGTGCCAGCAGATCGGACTACGAGCAGTACTTC
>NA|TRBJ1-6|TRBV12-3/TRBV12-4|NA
CASSFHRSSPLHF
TGTGCCAGCAGTTTTCATCGCTCCTCACCCCTCCACTTT
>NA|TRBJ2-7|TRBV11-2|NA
CASSRISGGAYEQYF
TGTGCCAGCAGCCGCATTAGCGGAGGGGCCTACGAGCAGTACTTC
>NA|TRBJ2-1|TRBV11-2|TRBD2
CASTLSSGSKGNEQFF
TGTGCCAGCACCTTAAGTAGCGGGAGTAAGGGAAATGAGCAGTTCTTC
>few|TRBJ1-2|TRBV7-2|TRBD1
CASSPGQGLVGGYTF
TGTGCCAGCAGCCCAGGACAGGGGTTGGTTGGTGGCTACACCTTC
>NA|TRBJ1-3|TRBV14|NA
CASSQWDPGNTIYF
TGTGCCAGCAGCCAATGGGACCCTGGAAACACCATATATTTT
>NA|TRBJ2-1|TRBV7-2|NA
CASSFRGAAPNNEQFF
TGTGCCAGCAGCTTTAGGGGGGCGGCTCCTAACAATGAGCAGTTCTTC
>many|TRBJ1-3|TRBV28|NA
CASSLEWLPGNTIYF
TGTGCCAGCAGTTTAGAATGGCTACCTGGAAACACCATATATTTT
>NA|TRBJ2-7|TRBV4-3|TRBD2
CASSPSLAGALSYEQYF
TGCGCCAGCAGTCCTTCGCTAGCGGGAGCCCTCTCCTACGAGCAGTACTTC
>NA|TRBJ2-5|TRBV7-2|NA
CASSSAAGLGETQYF
TGTGCCAGCAGTTCCGCGGCAGGACTCGGGGAGACCCAGTACTTC
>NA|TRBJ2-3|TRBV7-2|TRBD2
CASSLASGGTRAQYF
TGTGCCAGCAGCTTAGCTAGCGGGGGAACTCGGGCGCAGTATTTT
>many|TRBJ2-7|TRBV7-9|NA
CASSSRSGTFSYEQYF
TGTGCCAGCAGCTCGAGGTCTGGGACATTCTCCTACGAGCAGTACTTC
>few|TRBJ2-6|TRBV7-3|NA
CASSTDSGANVLTF
TGTGCCAGCAGCACCGACAGTGGGGCCAACGTCCTGACTTTC
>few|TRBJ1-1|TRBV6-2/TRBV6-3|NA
CASSGKGNTEAFF
TGTGCCAGCAGTGGAAAGGGGAACACTGAAGCTTTCTTT
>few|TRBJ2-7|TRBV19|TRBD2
CASSLTSGGEQYF
TGTGCCAGTAGTTTGACTAGCGGGGGCGAGCAGTACTTC
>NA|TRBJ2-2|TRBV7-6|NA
CASSLEMAYTGELFF
TGTGCCAGCAGCTTAGAGATGGCTTACACCGGGGAGCTGTTTTTT
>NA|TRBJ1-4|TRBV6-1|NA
CASSPRVRATNEKLFF
TGTGCCAGCAGTCCAAGGGTCAGGGCAACTAATGAAAAACTGTTTTTT
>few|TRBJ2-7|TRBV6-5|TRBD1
CASSRTGFGTYEQYF
TGTGCCAGCAGTCGGACAGGGTTCGGAACCTACGAGCAGTACTTC
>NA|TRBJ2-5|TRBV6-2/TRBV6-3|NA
CASSSRQDLGSGPWETQYF
TGTGCCAGCAGTTCTCGACAGGACCTCGGGAGCGGACCATGGGAGACCCAGTACTTC
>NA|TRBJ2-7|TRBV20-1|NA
CSARGTETYEQYF
TGCAGTGCTAGAGGGACAGAAACCTACGAGCAGTACTTC
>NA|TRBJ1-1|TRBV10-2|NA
CDSSVGVNTEAFF
TGCGACAGCAGTGTGGGTGTGAACACTGAAGCTTTCTTT
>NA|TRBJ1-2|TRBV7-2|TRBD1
CASSLPGTGGENGYTF
TGTGCCAGCAGCTTACCCGGGACAGGGGGCGAAAATGGCTACACCTTC
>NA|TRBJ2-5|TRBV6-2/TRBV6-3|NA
CASRTGFSETQYF
TGTGCCAGCAGAACGGGGTTCTCGGAGACCCAGTACTTC
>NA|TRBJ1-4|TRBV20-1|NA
CSARDPYQGQIKGKLFF
TGCAGTGCTAGAGATCCCTACCAGGGGCAGATAAAAGGGAAACTGTTTTTT
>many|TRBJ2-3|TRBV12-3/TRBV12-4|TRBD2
CASSLSGGTDTQYF
TGTGCCAGCAGTTTAAGCGGGGGGACAGATACGCAGTATTTT
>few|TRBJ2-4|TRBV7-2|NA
CASSLEHARTKNIQYF
TGTGCCAGCAGCTTAGAGCACGCGCGGACCAAAAACATTCAGTACTTC
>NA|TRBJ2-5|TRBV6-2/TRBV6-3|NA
CASSYSDRIGTQYF
TGTGCCAGCAGTTACTCTGACCGCATCGGGACCCAGTACTTC
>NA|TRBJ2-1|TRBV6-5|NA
CASSYSVTPGINEQFF
TGTGCCAGCAGTTACTCAGTGACCCCCGGGATCAATGAGCAGTTCTTC
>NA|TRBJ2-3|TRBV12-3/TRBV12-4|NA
CASGGQDSTDTQYF
TGTGCCAGCGGGGGGCAGGACAGCACAGATACGCAGTATTTT
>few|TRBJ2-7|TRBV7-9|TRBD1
CASSLEGTVNEQYF
TGTGCCAGCAGCTTAGAAGGGACAGTTAACGAGCAGTACTTC
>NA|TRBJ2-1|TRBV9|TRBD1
CASSPAGQASYNEQFF
TGTGCCAGCAGCCCCGCCGGACAGGCCTCCTACAATGAGCAGTTCTTC
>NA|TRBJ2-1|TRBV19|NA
CASSIDGFNEQFF
TGTGCCAGTAGTATAGATGGTTTCAATGAGCAGTTCTTC
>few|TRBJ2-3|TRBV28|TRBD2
CASSFGASGSSTDTQYF
TGTGCCAGCAGTTTTGGGGCTAGCGGGAGTAGCACAGATACGCAGTATTTT
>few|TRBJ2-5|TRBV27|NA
CASSRDAGKETQYF
TGTGCCAGCAGCCGAGACGCAGGGAAAGAGACCCAGTACTTC
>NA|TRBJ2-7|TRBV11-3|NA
CASSPGTSEQYF
TGTGCCAGCTCACCAGGGACATCCGAGCAGTACTTC
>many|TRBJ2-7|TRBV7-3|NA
CASSLGVYEQYF
TGTGCCAGCAGCTTAGGAGTTTACGAGCAGTACTTC
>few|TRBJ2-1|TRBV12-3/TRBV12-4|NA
CASSLVKTDEQFF
TGTGCCAGCAGTTTAGTAAAGACAGATGAGCAGTTCTTC
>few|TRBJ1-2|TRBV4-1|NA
CASSQDLQGIYGYTF
TGCGCCAGCAGCCAAGACCTACAGGGAATCTATGGCTACACCTTC
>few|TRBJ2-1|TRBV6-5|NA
CASSGPRWDEQFF
TGTGCCAGCAGTGGGCCCCGATGGGATGAGCAGTTCTTC